This TCR beta chain was identified during a study of high-grade serous ovarian cancer treatment subgroups. Study-level points and caveats: Bulk tumor TCR sequencing gave no spatial information. Repertoire similarity ranged roughly 0.1 to 0.79 between tumors of one patient.

TCRdb keeps only in-frame clones here, not all; method: immunoSEQ multiplex PCR. The sample yields around 7,000 clones, 75% to 80% seen once. The CDR3 spans 13 residues. V was cut by 3 bases and J by 5 bases, with 9 bases left in between. Germline V gives CDR1 ENHRY, CDR2 SYGVKD. The tumor samples were collected prior to definitive surgery or chemotherapy. Remarks on this clone: Antigen specificity is unknown.

This chain connects TRBV10-3 to TRBJ2-3; D call uncertain. The TCR comes from a human donor with high-grade serous ovarian cancer. Sequencing used tumor tissue. CDR3 region: CAISDGPGDTQYF. The CDR3 DNA is TGTGCCATCAGTGATGGCCCCGGAGATACGCAGTATTTT.